This T cell receptor (beta chain) was obtained from a study of chemoradiotherapy in HPV16-positive cancers. Study at large: A couple of HPV16-positive patients' cells yielded candidate HPV-specific clones and common motifs.

V was pared by 5 bases and J by 4 bases, with 7 bases of the junction left unmatched. CDR1 and CDR2 (germline): MNHEY, SVGAGI. This CDR3 has 14 amino acids. The repertoire was sequenced with immunoSEQ multiplex PCR; TCRdb's copy has only in-frame clones and lacks some. Among about 3,500 clones listed, around 82% were seen once. This clone has more than one count but fewer than ten. No antigen is known for it. Whole-study results and caveats: Candidate HPV-specific clones and E7-related TCR motifs grew in tumor during treatment. Only two HPV16-positive patients supplied the functional HPV-specificity definition. In HPV16-positive patients, HPV-responsive T-cell expansion tracked better recurrence-free survival.

Specimen: tumor tissue, collected from a patient who underwent chemoradiotherapy. This TCR was recovered from a human donor with HPV-associated anogenital cancer. J is TRBJ1-2 and V is TRBV6-5; 7 positions agree with TRBD1. The CDR3 sequence is CASSEDRAPYGYTF. CDR3 DNA sequence: TGTGCCAGCAGTGAAGACAGGGCTCCCTATGGCTACACCTTC.